The T cell receptor beta chain under discussion was sequenced for a study of T cell responses to AZD1222 COVID-19 vaccine. A word on this clone: Its antigen is unidentified.

General study points: Mapped onto spike, vaccine-associated CD4 TCRs spanned it and were dominant at 160-218 and 743-854.

V trimming: 0 bases; J trimming: 2 bases; junction bases outside the gene matches: 8. Germline values: CDR1 SGHRS, CDR2 YFSETQ. The CDR3 has 16 residues. The repertoire was sequenced with immunoSEQ multiplex PCR; TCRdb's copy has only in-frame clones and lacks some. Of about 47,000 clones listed, roughly 78% are singletons. This clonotype originated in an adult who received the MenACWY meningococcal vaccine as a control. Here the sequenced sample was peripheral blood, taken 28 days after the second dose of the MenACWY control vaccine. This chain links TRBV5-1 with TRBJ2-7; 7 nucleotides line up with TRBD2. CDR3 DNA: TGCGCCAGCAGCTTGGACGAGGGACTACGAACCTACGAGCAGTACTTC. It yields the protein CASSLDEGLRTYEQYF.